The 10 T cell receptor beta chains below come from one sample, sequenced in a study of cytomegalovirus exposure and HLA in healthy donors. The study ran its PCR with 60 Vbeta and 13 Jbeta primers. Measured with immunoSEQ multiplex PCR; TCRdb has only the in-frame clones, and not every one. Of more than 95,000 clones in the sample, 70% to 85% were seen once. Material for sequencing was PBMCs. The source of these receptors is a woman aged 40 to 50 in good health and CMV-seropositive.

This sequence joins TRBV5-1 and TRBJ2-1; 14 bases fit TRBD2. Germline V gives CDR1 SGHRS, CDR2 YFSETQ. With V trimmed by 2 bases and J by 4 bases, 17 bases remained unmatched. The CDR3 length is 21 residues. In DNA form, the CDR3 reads TGCGCCAGCAGCTTCCCCGAACACCAGACTAGCGGGAGGGCCGAGTACAATGAGCAGTTCTTC. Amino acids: CASSFPEHQTSGRAEYNEQFF.

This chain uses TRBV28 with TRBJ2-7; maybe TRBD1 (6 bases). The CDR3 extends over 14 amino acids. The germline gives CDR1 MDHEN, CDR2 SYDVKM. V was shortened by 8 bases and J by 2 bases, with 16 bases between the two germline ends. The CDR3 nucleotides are TGTGCCAGCGGGAAAATGACAGGAACCTACGAGCAGTACTTC. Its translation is CASGKMTGTYEQYF. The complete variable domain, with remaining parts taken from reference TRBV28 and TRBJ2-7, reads DVKVTQSSRYLVKRTGEKVFLECVQDMDHENMFWYRQDPGLGLRLIYFSYDVKMKEKGDIPEGYSVSREKKERFSLILESASTNQTSMYLCASGKMTGTYEQYFGPGTRLTVT.

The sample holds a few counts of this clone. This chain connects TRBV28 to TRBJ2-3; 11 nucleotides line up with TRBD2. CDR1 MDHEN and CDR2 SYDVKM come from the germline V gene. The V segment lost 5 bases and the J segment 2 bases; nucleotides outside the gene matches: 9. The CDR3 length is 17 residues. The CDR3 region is CASSPPQTSGATDTQYF. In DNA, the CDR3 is TGTGCCAGCAGTCCTCCCCAGACTAGCGGGGCCACAGATACGCAGTATTTT.

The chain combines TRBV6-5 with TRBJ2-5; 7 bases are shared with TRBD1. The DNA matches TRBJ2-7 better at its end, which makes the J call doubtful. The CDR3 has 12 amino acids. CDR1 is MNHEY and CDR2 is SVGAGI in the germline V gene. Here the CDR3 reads CASRSTGDEQYF. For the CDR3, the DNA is TGTGCCAGCAGGTCAACAGGGGACGAGCAGTACTTC.

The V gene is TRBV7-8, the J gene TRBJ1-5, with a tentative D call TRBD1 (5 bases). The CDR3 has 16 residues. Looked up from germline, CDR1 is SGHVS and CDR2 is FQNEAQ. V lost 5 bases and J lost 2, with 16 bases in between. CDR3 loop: CASSAGPLRGNQPQHF. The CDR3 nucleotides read TGTGCCAGCAGCGCCGGGCCCCTCAGGGGCAATCAGCCCCAGCATTTT.

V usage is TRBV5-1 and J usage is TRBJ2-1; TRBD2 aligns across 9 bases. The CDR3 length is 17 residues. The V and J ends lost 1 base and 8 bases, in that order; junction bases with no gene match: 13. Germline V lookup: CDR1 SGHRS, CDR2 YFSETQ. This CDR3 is CASSLRNSGSGIHEQFF. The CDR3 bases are TGCGCCAGCAGCTTGAGAAATAGCGGGAGTGGGATCCATGAGCAGTTCTTC.

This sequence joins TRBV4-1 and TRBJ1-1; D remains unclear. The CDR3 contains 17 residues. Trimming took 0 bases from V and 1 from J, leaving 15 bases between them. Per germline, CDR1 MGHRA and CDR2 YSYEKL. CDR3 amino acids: CASSQDRRGEANTEAFF. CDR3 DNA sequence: TGCGCCAGCAGCCAAGATCGCCGGGGAGAGGCGAACACTGAAGCTTTCTTT.

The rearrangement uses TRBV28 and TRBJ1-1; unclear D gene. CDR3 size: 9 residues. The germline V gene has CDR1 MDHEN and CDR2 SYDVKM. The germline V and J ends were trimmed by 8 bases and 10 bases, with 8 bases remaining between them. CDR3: CASARRAFF. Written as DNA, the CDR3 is TGTGCCAGCGCCCGTAGAGCTTTCTTT.

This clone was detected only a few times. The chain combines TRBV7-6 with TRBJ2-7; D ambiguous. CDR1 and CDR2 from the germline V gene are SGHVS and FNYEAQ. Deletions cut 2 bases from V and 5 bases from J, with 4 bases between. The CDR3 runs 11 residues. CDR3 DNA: TGTGCCAGCAGCTTAAGCCACGAGCAGTACTTC. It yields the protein CASSLSHEQYF.

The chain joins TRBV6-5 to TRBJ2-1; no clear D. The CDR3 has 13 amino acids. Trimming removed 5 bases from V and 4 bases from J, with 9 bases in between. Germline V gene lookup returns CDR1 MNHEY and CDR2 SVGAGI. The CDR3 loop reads CASSQTYYNEQFF. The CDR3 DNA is TGTGCCAGCAGTCAGACTTATTACAATGAGCAGTTCTTC.